Following are 26 T cell receptor beta chains from one sample sequenced in a study of shared clonotypes between healthy human individuals (dated by TCRdb to the early 2020s). To prepare the library, the immunoSEQ multiplex PCR assay was applied. TCRdb took this table from immuneACCESS and kept in-frame rearrangements with V and J called. Such tables lack part of the clones; where checked against another copy, unresolved V genes explain under half of the gap, and the rest is unexplained. Within this sample are around 500,000 clones, with 81% of them counted one time only. The ten largest account for roughly an eighth of the sample. Sequenced material: PBMCs. All receptors derive from a woman between 40 and 55 years old in good health. Some clones in this sample may be carry-over from other donors' samples.

Concerning this clone: It is likely a read error: a sequence one base away is far more abundant. The chain is built from TRBV6-1 and TRBJ1-3; TRBD1 is a possible D gene (5 bases). This CDR3 comprises 14 residues. From germline, CDR1 is MNHNS and CDR2 SASEGT. The CDR3 here is CDSSESRVRNTIYF. The CDR3 DNA sequence: TGTGACAGCAGTGAGTCCAGGGTCAGAAACACCATATATTTT.

The chain joins TRBV27 to TRBJ2-7; 7 bases match TRBD2. CDR1 and CDR2 (germline): MNHEY, SMNVEV (reference sequence). V shed 5 bases, J shed 5 bases, and the junction held 9 bases outside the gene matches. The CDR3 has 14 residues. The CDR3 spells CASSLAGRDHEQYF. DNA of the CDR3: TGTGCCAGCAGTCTAGCAGGGAGGGACCACGAGCAGTACTTC.

This chain uses TRBV9 with TRBJ2-7; the D is unclear. The CDR3 runs to 15 residues. Germline CDR1 is SGDLS and CDR2 is YYNGEE. The V end was cut by 0 bases, the J end by 5 bases, with 15 bases between. Here the CDR3 DNA reads TGTGCCAGCAGCGTAGCCGGGTCGTTGGGCAACGAGCAGTACTTC. It codes for CASSVAGSLGNEQYF.

The rearrangement links TRBV29-1 to TRBJ2-1, with D hard to call. Trimming took off 3 bases at V and 1 base at J, with 10 bases between the two ends. CDR1 and CDR2 (germline): SQVTM, ANQGSEA. The CDR3 is made up of 14 amino acids. Written as DNA, the CDR3 is TGCAGCGTTGAGAATTACCCATCCTACAATGAGCAGTTCTTC. This translates into CSVENYPSYNEQFF.

Note on this clone: Being one base from a much bigger clone, this may be a read error. The rearrangement uses TRBV7-2 and TRBJ2-6, with D uncertain. The CDR3 is 13 residues long. From germline, CDR1 is SGHTA and CDR2 FQGNSA. The V end was cut by 5 bases, the J end by 2 bases, with 4 bases between. CDR3 loop: CASSQPGANVLTF. The CDR3 nucleotides are TGTGCCAGCAGCCAACCTGGGGCCAACGTCCTGACTTTC.

V is TRBV6-6 and J is TRBJ2-1, with TRBD2 identical over 8 bases. Germline V gene sequence: CDR1 MNHNY, CDR2 SVGAGI (reference sequence). Trimming took 8 bases from V and 0 from J; bases not matched to a gene: 3. This CDR3 is built from 14 residues. DNA of the CDR3: TGTGCCAGCGCGACTAGCGACTCCTACAATGAGCAGTTCTTC. Encoded protein: CASATSDSYNEQFF.

The V call is TRBV10-2, the J call TRBJ2-5; tentatively, D is TRBD2 (6 bases). Germline V lookup: CDR1 WSHSY, CDR2 SAAADI. This CDR3 has 16 amino acids. Trimming cost V 6 bases and J 5 bases, with 22 bases left between them. CDR3 DNA sequence: TGCGCCAGCAGGCCCATCGGGGGAGTGGGACCGGAGACCCAGTACTTC. Translated, it gives CASRPIGGVGPETQYF.

This chain links TRBV7-8 with TRBJ1-5; D remains ambiguous. Germline CDR1 and CDR2: SGHVS and FQNEAQ. This CDR3 has 17 residues. V was trimmed by 2 bases and J by 5 bases, leaving 19 bases between them. CDR3 sequence (DNA): TGTGCCAGCAGCTTAACATGGGCCGCGGGTGCCCATCAGCCCCAGCATTTT. Translated, it gives CASSLTWAAGAHQPQHF. The full variable domain, with the rest looked up from reference TRBV7-8 and TRBJ1-5, is GAGVSQSPRYKVAKRGQDVALRCDPISGHVSLFWYQQALGQGPEFLTYFQNEAQLDKSGLPSDRFFAERPEGSVSTLKIQRTQQEDSAVYLCASSLTWAAGAHQPQHFGDGTRLSIL.

The V and J genes are TRBV30 and TRBJ2-7; 7 positions match TRBD1. This CDR3 region has 11 residues. Germline V gives CDR1 GTSNPN, CDR2 SVGIG (reference sequence). V lost 3 bases and J lost 6; bases outside the gene matches: 2. The CDR3 coding sequence is TGTGCCTGGAGGACAGGGATCGAGCAGTACTTC. Protein: CAWRTGIEQYF.

This clone was seen a few times. A far more abundant clone sits one base away, making this likely a read error. The sample has other DNA sequences that encode this CDR3 too. The CDR3 region has the DNA TGTGCCAGCAGCGAATTGAACACAGGGGAGCTGTTTTTT. Translated, it gives CASSELNTGELFF. This chain links TRBV9 with TRBJ2-2; no reliable D call. Germline loops: CDR1 SGDLS, CDR2 YYNGEE. The CDR3 is 13 residues long. Based on the CDR3 plus reference TRBV9 and TRBJ2-2, the full variable domain is DSGVTQTPKHLITATGQRVTLRCSPRSGDLSVYWYQQSLDQGLQFLIQYYNGEERAKGNILERFSAQQFPDLHSELNLSSLELGDSALYFCASSELNTGELFFGEGSRLTVL.

The CDR3 sequence is CSVAWSLGNTIYF. The CDR3 DNA is TGCAGCGTTGCCTGGTCTCTCGGAAACACCATATATTTT. This chain connects TRBV29-1 to TRBJ1-3; D uncertain. CDR1 SQVTM and CDR2 ANQGSEA come from the germline V gene. Trimming cost V 4 bases and J 4 bases, with 11 bases left between them. CDR3 length equals 13 residues.

The chain has TRBV7-2 and TRBJ2-3; D possibly corresponds to TRBD1 (6 bases). This CDR3 spans 16 amino acids. CDR1 is SGHTA, CDR2 FQGNSA, per germline. With 2 bases removed from V and 0 bases from J, the gap between germline ends came to 12 bases. The CDR3: CASSLRPQGSTDTQYF. The CDR3 coding sequence is TGTGCCAGCAGCTTACGACCACAGGGAAGCACAGATACGCAGTATTTT.

The chain employs TRBV11-2 and TRBJ2-1; D may correspond to TRBD1 or TRBD2 (5 bases each). The germline V gene has CDR1 SGHAT and CDR2 FQNNGV. Trimming removed 0 bases from V and 0 bases from J, with 9 bases in between. The CDR3 covers 16 residues. The CDR3 loop is CASSLDWGSSYNEQFF. CDR3 DNA sequence: TGTGCCAGCAGCTTAGATTGGGGGAGCTCCTACAATGAGCAGTTCTTC.

In the case of this clone: The likely explanation is a read error, given a far larger clone one base away. V and J are TRBV28 and TRBJ1-5, with D tentatively TRBD1 (6 bases). Per germline, CDR1 MDHEN and CDR2 SYDVKM. The CDR3 contains 14 residues. DNA for the CDR3: TGTGCCGGCAGTTTTGGGGGGGCGGGTCAGCCCCAGCATTTT. Protein sequence: CAGSFGGAGQPQHF.

This clone was seen a handful of times. V is TRBV30 and J is TRBJ1-5; D is perhaps TRBD1 (6 bases). Trimming shortened V by 0 bases and J by 4 bases, and 13 bases separated the two germline ends. The CDR3 runs 15 residues. Per the germline V gene, CDR1 is GTSNPN and CDR2 is SVGIG (reference sequence). Here the CDR3 reads CAWSVQGIWNQPQHF. Written as DNA, the CDR3 is TGTGCCTGGAGTGTACAGGGAATATGGAATCAGCCCCAGCATTTT.

The chain couples TRBV27 to TRBJ2-7, with D perhaps given as TRBD1 or TRBD2 (5 bases each). The V and J ends lost 3 bases and 2 bases respectively, with 11 bases between them. Per the germline V gene, CDR1 is MNHEY and CDR2 is SMNVEV (reference sequence). The CDR3 spans 14 residues. This CDR3 is CASSLGRATYEQYF. The CDR3 DNA reads TGTGCCAGCAGTTTGGGGCGGGCCACCTACGAGCAGTACTTC.

J is TRBJ2-2 and V is TRBV15; unclear D gene. Trimming pared 0 bases from V and 3 bases from J, leaving 5 bases between. The CDR3 sequence is 14 residues long. From germline, CDR1 is LNHNV and CDR2 YYDKDF (reference sequence). Written as DNA, the CDR3 is TGTGCCACCAGCAGAGACCCTTACACCGGGGAGCTGTTTTTT. The encoded protein is CATSRDPYTGELFF.

V and J are TRBV5-5 and TRBJ2-2; 12 positions agree with TRBD2. V trimming: 3 bases; J trimming: 6 bases; junction bases outside the gene matches: 15. Germline V gives CDR1 SGHKS, CDR2 YYEKEE (reference sequence). This CDR3 contains 19 residues. CDR3 coding DNA: TGTGCCAGCAGCTCTTCCAGGGGGCTGGGACTAGCGGGTGCCGGGGAGCTGTTTTTT. It yields the protein CASSSSRGLGLAGAGELFF.

The rearrangement uses TRBV18 and TRBJ2-7, with D hard to call. Germline CDR1 KGHSH, CDR2 LQKENI. Trimming took off 0 bases at V and 5 bases at J, with 8 bases between the two ends. This CDR3 has 13 residues. As DNA, the CDR3 is TGTGCCAGCTCACCACCGTCTTACCACGAGCAGTACTTC. It codes for CASSPPSYHEQYF.

This clone was recorded only once. The chain is built from TRBV18 and TRBJ1-2, with TRBD1 identical over 9 bases. Trimming at V came to 0 bases and at J to 4 bases, leaving 12 bases not matched to a gene. The germline V gene encodes CDR1 KGHSH and CDR2 LQKENI. The CDR3 has 18 residues. The CDR3 nucleotides are TGTGCCAGCTCACCACCCGAACAGGGGGCAATTAGGGGCTATGGCTACACCTTC. Protein: CASSPPEQGAIRGYGYTF.

V usage is TRBV28 and J usage is TRBJ2-7; D gene unclear. Trimming took 9 bases from V and 4 from J, leaving 16 bases between them. CDR3 length equals 13 residues. Germline V gene lookup returns CDR1 MDHEN and CDR2 SYDVKM. CDR3 nucleotides: TGTGCCAGTAAACGTCCCACCCTATACGAGCAGTACTTC. Protein: CASKRPTLYEQYF.

CDR3 protein: CASSLLGGPSYEQYF. Written as DNA, the CDR3 is TGTGCCAGCAGCTTGTTAGGAGGGCCTTCCTACGAGCAGTACTTC. The rearrangement uses TRBV5-5 and TRBJ2-7; a weak D match, TRBD2 (6 bases). This CDR3 has 15 amino acids. The germline CDR1 and CDR2 sequences are SGHKS and YYEKEE (reference sequence). With 1 base removed from V and 1 base from J, the gap between germline ends came to 12 bases.

The V and J genes are TRBV7-6 and TRBJ1-1; 8 bases are a match to TRBD1. V was pared by 5 bases and J by 1 base, with 9 bases of the junction left unmatched. Germline loops: CDR1 SGHVS, CDR2 FNYEAQ. The CDR3 is 16 amino acids. CDR3 nucleotide sequence: TGTGCCAGCAGCCACCGCAGGGGGCTGAGGAACACTGAAGCTTTCTTT. Protein sequence: CASSHRRGLRNTEAFF.

This clone was seen more than once but under ten times. The chain recombines TRBV7-2 with TRBJ2-7, with TRBD2 as a possible D gene (5 bases). V was shortened by 2 bases and J by 2 bases, with 10 bases between the two germline ends. This CDR3 region has 14 residues. Germline CDR1 is SGHTA and CDR2 is FQGNSA. The CDR3 region has the DNA TGTGCCAGCAGCTTACCGGGAATTCCCTACGAGCAGTACTTC. Encoded protein: CASSLPGIPYEQYF.

This clone was seen more than once but under ten times. With only one base between it and a far larger clone, this is likely a read error. As the CDR3 is not closed by the conserved phenylalanine or tryptophan, this likely results from a read error. This chain joins TRBV13 and TRBJ1-5; D is unclear. V was shortened by 5 bases and J by 4 bases, with 6 bases between the two germline ends. The CDR3 length is 12 residues. Germline V lookup: CDR1 PRHDT, CDR2 FYEKMQ (reference sequence). The CDR3 DNA reads as TGTGCCAGCAGCGCCAATAATCAGCCCCAGCATCTT. Encoded protein: CASSANNQPQHL.

This clone was observed once. The chain joins TRBV18 to TRBJ1-2; 9 positions agree with TRBD1. V was clipped by 3 bases and J by 7 bases; unmatched bases: 15. The CDR3 totals 17 residues. Germline loops: CDR1 KGHSH, CDR2 LQKENI. Here the CDR3 reads CASSPSSPGQGGIGYTF. CDR3 nucleotides: TGTGCCAGCTCACCGTCAAGCCCGGGACAGGGAGGGATTGGCTACACCTTC.